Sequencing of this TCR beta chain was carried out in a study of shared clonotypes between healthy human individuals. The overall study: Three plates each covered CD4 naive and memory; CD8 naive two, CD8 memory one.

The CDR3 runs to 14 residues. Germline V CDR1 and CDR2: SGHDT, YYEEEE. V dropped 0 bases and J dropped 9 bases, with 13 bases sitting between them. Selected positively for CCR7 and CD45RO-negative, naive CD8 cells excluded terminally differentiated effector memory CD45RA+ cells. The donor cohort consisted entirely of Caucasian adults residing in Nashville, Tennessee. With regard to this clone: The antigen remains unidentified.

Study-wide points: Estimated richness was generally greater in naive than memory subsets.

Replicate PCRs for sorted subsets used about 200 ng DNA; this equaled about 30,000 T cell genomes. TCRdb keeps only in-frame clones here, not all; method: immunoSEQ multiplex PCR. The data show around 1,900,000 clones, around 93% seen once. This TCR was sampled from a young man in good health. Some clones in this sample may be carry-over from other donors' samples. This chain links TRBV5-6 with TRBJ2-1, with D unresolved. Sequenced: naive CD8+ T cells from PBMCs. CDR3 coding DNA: TGTGCCAGCAGCTTGGCCGGAGCCCCGGGTGAGCAGTTCTTC. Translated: CASSLAGAPGEQFF.